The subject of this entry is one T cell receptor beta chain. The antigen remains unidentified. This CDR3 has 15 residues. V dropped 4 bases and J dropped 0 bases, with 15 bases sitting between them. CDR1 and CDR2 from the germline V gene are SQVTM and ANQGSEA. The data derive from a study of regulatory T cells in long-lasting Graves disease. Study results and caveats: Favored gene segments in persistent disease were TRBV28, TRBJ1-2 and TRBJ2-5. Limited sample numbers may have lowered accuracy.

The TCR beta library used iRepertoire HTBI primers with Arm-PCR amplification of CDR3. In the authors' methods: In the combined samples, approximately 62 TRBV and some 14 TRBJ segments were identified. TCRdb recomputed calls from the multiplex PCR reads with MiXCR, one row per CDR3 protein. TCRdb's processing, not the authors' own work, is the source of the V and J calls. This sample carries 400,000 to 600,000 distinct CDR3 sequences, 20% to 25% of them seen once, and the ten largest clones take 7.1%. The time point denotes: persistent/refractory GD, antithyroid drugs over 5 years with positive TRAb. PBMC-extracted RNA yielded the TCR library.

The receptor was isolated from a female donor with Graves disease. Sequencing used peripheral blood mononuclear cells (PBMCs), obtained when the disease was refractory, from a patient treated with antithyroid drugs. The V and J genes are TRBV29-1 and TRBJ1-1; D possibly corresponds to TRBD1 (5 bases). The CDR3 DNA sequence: TGCAGCGTTGTAAGGGACGGTGACATGAACACTGAAGCTTTCTTT. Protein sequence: CSVVRDGDMNTEAFF.